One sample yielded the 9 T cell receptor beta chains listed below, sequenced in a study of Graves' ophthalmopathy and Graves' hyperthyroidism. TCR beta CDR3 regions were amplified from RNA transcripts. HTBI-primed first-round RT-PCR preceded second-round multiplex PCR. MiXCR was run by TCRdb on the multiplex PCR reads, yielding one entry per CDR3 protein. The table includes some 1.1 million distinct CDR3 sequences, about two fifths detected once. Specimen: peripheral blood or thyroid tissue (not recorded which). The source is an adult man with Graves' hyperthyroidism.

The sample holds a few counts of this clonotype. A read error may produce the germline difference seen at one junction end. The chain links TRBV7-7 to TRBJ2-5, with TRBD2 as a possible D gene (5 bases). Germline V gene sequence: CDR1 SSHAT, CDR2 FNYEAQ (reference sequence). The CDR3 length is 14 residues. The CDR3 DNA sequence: TGTGCTAGCAGCTTTGGGAGCGGCCAAGAGACCCAGTACTTC. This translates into CASSFGSGQETQYF. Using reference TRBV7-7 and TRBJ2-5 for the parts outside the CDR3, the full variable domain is GAGVSQSPRYKVTKRGQDVTLRCDPISSHATLYWYQQALGQGPEFLTYFNYEAQPDKSGLPSDRFSAERPEGSISTLTIQRTEQRDSAMYRCASSFGSGQETQYFGPGTRLLVL.

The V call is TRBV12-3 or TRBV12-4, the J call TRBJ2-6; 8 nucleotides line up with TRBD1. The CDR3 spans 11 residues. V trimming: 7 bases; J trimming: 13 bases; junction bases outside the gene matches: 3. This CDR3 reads CASTRDRVLTF. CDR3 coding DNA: TGTGCCAGCACTCGGGACAGGGTCCTGACTTTC.

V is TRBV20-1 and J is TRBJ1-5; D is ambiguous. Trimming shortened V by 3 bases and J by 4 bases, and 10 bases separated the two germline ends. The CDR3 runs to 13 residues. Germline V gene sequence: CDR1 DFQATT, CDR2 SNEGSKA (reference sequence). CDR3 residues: CSASTLGNQPQHF. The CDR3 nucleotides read TGCAGTGCTAGCACCCTCGGGAATCAGCCCCAGCATTTT.

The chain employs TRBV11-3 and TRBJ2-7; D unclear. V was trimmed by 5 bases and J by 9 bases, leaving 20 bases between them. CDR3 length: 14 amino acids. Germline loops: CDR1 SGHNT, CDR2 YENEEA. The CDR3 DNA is TGTGCCAGCAGCCCCGGGCCCACCGGCAATGGGCAGTACTTC. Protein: CASSPGPTGNGQYF.

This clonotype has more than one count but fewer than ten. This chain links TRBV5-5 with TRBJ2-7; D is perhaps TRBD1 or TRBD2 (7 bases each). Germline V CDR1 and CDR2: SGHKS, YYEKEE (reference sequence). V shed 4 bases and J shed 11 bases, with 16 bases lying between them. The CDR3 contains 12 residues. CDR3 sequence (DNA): TGTGCCAGCAGCGGGGGAGGGGGCGCGAAGTACTTC. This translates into CASSGGGGAKYF.

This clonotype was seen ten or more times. Here the CDR3 reads CASSSIRDRGLLTQYF. DNA for the CDR3: TGTGCCAGCAGCTCCATCCGGGACAGGGGGCTGTTGACCCAGTACTTC. The chain combines TRBV11-2 with TRBJ2-5; 12 bases align to TRBD1. The CDR3 is made up of 16 amino acids. With 4 bases clipped from V and 7 bases from J, the junction kept 10 bases outside the gene matches. Germline values: CDR1 SGHAT, CDR2 FQNNGV.

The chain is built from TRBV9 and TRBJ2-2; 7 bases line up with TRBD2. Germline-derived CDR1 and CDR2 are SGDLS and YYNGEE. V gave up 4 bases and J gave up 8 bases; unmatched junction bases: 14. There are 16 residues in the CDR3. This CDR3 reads CASSQGGARSSGELFF. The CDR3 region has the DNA TGTGCCAGCAGCCAGGGAGGGGCGCGATCGTCTGGGGAGCTGTTTTTT.

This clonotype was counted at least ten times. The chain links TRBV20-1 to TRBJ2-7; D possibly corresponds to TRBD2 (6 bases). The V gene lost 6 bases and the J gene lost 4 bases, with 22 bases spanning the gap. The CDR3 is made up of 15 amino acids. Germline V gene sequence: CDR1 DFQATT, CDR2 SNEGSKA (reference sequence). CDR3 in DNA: TGCAGTGCCACCGTTGGGGAGCGGGCTACGTACGAGCAGTACTTC. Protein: CSATVGERATYEQYF.

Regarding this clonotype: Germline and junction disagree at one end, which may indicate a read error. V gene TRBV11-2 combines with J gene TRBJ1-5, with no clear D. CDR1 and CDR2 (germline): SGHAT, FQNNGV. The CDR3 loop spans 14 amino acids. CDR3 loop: CAGSRGGGNQPQHF. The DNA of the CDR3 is TGTGCCGGCAGTCGAGGTGGGGGCAATCAGCCCCAGCATTTT.